A single sample is the source of the 24 T cell receptor beta chains below, sequenced in a study of blood T cell repertoires in COVID-19. Libraries were prepared by immunoSEQ multiplex PCR; TCRdb keeps only in-frame clonotypes and omits some of them. The top ten hold approximately 5.3% of the sample, which has 59,000 or so clones, approximately 87% seen once. The sample taken for sequencing was peripheral blood. The receptors were gathered from a human donor in a cohort sampled during active COVID-19.

The gene calls are TRBV18 and TRBJ1-1; TRBD1 matches 10 bases. J was trimmed by 4 bases and V by 4 bases; bases with no gene match: 12. The CDR3 loop spans 17 amino acids. The germline V gene has CDR1 KGHSH and CDR2 LQKENI. The CDR3 DNA follows: TGTGCCAGCTCACTCGGACAGGGGGGTCTTGCAGGCACTGAAGCTTTCTTT. This gives the protein CASSLGQGGLAGTEAFF.

The chain combines TRBV11-2 with TRBJ2-3, with 8 nucleotides matching TRBD1. J was trimmed by 3 bases and V by 4 bases; bases with no gene match: 6. The CDR3 contains 15 residues. CDR1 SGHAT and CDR2 FQNNGV come from the germline V gene. As DNA, the CDR3 is TGTGCCAGCAGCTCCCAGACAGGGGTAACAGATACGCAGTATTTT. Its protein product is CASSSQTGVTDTQYF.

This chain uses TRBV7-2 with TRBJ2-2; D not resolved. Germline V CDR1 and CDR2: SGHTA, FQGNSA. V was clipped by 2 bases and J by 7 bases, with 8 bases between them. This CDR3 has 13 amino acids. CDR3 residues: CASSLNLSGELFF. CDR3 DNA: TGTGCCAGCAGCTTAAATCTAAGCGGGGAGCTGTTTTTT.

This clone was found once. V and J are TRBV6-4 and TRBJ2-3; TRBD2 aligns across 9 bases. Trimming cost V 5 bases and J 1 base; bases outside gene matches: 1. This CDR3 is 14 amino acids long. Germline V CDR1 and CDR2: MRHNA, SNTAGT. The CDR3 sequence is CASSSSGGTDTQYF. The CDR3 nucleotides read TGTGCCAGCAGTTCTAGCGGGGGCACAGATACGCAGTATTTT.

The V call is TRBV5-1, the J call TRBJ1-1; tentatively, D is TRBD1 (6 bases). From germline, CDR1 is SGHRS and CDR2 YFSETQ. Trimming shortened V by 0 bases and J by 0 bases, and 12 bases separated the two germline ends. The CDR3 is made up of 16 amino acids. CDR3 residues: CASSLGLQGLNTEAFF. Written as DNA, the CDR3 is TGCGCCAGCAGCTTGGGGCTACAGGGTCTGAACACTGAAGCTTTCTTT.

The genes are TRBV7-2 and TRBJ2-5; D unresolved. V dropped 3 bases and J dropped 2 bases, with 7 bases sitting between them. Germline assignment: CDR1 SGHTA and CDR2 FQGNSA. The CDR3 runs to 13 residues. Written as DNA, the CDR3 is TGTGCCAGCAGCTTCGGTCCGCAAGAGACCCAGTACTTC. Amino acids: CASSFGPQETQYF. The full variable domain, completed using reference TRBV7-2 and TRBJ2-5, is GAGVSQSPSNKVTEKGKDVELRCDPISGHTALYWYRQSLGQGLEFLIYFQGNSAPDKSGLPSDRFSAERTGGSVSTLTIQRTQQEDSAVYLCASSFGPQETQYFGPGTRLLVL.

The genes are TRBV18 and TRBJ1-3; 7 positions agree with TRBD1. The germline V gene has CDR1 KGHSH and CDR2 LQKENI. The CDR3 spans 15 residues. The V segment lost 3 bases and the J segment 0 bases; nucleotides outside the gene matches: 2. The CDR3 DNA sequence: TGTGCCAGCTCACCCGGGACAGCCTCTGGAAACACCATATATTTT. It translates to CASSPGTASGNTIYF. Together with reference TRBV18 and TRBJ1-3, the CDR3 gives the full variable domain: NAGVMQNPRHLVRRRGQEARLRCSPMKGHSHVYWYRQLPEEGLKFMVYLQKENIIDESGMPKERFSAEFPKEGPSILRIQQVVRGDSAAYFCASSPGTASGNTIYFGEGSWLTVV.

This clone was counted only a few times. The V and J genes are TRBV24-1 and TRBJ2-1; possibly TRBD1 for D (5 bases). CDR1 KGHDR and CDR2 SFDVKD come from the germline V gene. The CDR3 loop spans 15 amino acids. Trimming cost V 3 bases and J 0 bases, with 8 bases left between them. The CDR3 sequence is CATSDPGISYNEQFF. The CDR3 bases are TGTGCCACCAGTGATCCAGGGATCTCCTACAATGAGCAGTTCTTC.

V and J are TRBV6-2 or TRBV6-3 and TRBJ1-5; 9 bases agree with TRBD1. This CDR3 comprises 17 residues. V shed 5 bases and J 2 bases; nucleotides not matched to a gene: 10. Germline CDR1 and CDR2: MNHEY and SVGEGT. CDR3 protein: CASSHRWTGVGNQPQHF. CDR3 DNA sequence: TGTGCCAGCAGTCACCGATGGACAGGGGTGGGCAATCAGCCCCAGCATTTT.

In DNA form, the CDR3 reads TGTGCCAGCAGGAGGGACATCTCCTACGAGCAGTACTTC. It is translated as CASRRDISYEQYF. The V call is TRBV2, the J call TRBJ2-7, with D possibly matching TRBD1 (6 bases). This CDR3 region has 13 residues. The ends were cut back, 6 bases at V and 0 bases at J, with 9 bases in the middle. The V gene's germline CDR1 is SNHLY and CDR2 FYNNEI.

V usage is TRBV11-2 and J usage is TRBJ2-7; D gene uncertain. V lost 4 bases and J lost 3, with 25 bases in between. This CDR3 has 18 residues. The germline V gene encodes CDR1 SGHAT and CDR2 FQNNGV. DNA of the CDR3: TGTGCCAGCAGCTCCCTTGTGTTGTTCAACAGATACAACTACGAGCAGTACTTC. Its protein is CASSSLVLFNRYNYEQYF.

The V and J genes are TRBV6-2 or TRBV6-3 and TRBJ1-2; 7 nucleotides match TRBD1. This CDR3 is built from 14 residues. Germline values: CDR1 MNHEY, CDR2 SVGEGT. The V gene end was trimmed by 0 bases and the J gene end by 6 bases; junction bases not matched to a gene: 4. Written as DNA, the CDR3 is TGTGCCAGCAGTTACTCTCCCACAGGGGATGGCTACACCTTC. Its translation is CASSYSPTGDGYTF.

The chain combines TRBV7-2 with TRBJ2-3; 16 positions agree with TRBD2. Trimming removed 3 bases from V and 4 bases from J; junction bases left unmatched: 10. This CDR3 is built from 19 residues. Germline V lookup: CDR1 SGHTA, CDR2 FQGNSA. The CDR3 sequence: CASSFLGTSGGGQADTQYF. DNA for the CDR3: TGTGCCAGCAGCTTCCTAGGGACTAGCGGGGGGGGCCAGGCAGATACGCAGTATTTT.

The chain joins TRBV28 to TRBJ2-7; unclear D gene. The CDR3 is 16 residues long. Trimming cost V 3 bases and J 4 bases, with 19 bases left between them. In germline, CDR1 is MDHEN, CDR2 SYDVKM. The CDR3 sequence is CASSFRRYPLPYEQYF. The CDR3 nucleotides read TGTGCCAGCAGTTTTCGCCGGTATCCACTTCCTTACGAGCAGTACTTC.

The gene calls are TRBV6-2 or TRBV6-3 and TRBJ2-3, with TRBD2 matching over 12 bases. The CDR3 is made up of 20 amino acids. Unmatched junction bases numbered 15, after V lost 2 bases and J lost 3 bases. Germline loops: CDR1 MNHEY, CDR2 SVGEGT. This CDR3 is CASSYPASGGAGLRTDTQYF. The CDR3, as DNA: TGTGCCAGCAGTTACCCGGCTAGCGGGGGGGCCGGTCTAAGGACAGATACGCAGTATTTT.

The chain has TRBV6-2 or TRBV6-3 and TRBJ2-1; 12 nucleotides align to TRBD2. The CDR3 sequence is 17 residues long. V gave up 5 bases and J gave up 8 bases; unmatched junction bases: 13. CDR1 and CDR2 (germline): MNHEY, SVGEGT. The CDR3 region is CASSPTTSGGLGDEQFF. The CDR3 DNA sequence: TGTGCCAGCAGTCCAACGACTAGCGGGGGCCTAGGGGATGAGCAGTTCTTC.

V gene TRBV7-9 combines with J gene TRBJ1-5; D not resolved. CDR1 and CDR2 (germline): SEHNR, FQNEAQ (reference sequence). This CDR3 is built from 14 residues. V lost 5 bases to trimming and J lost 2 bases, with 10 bases between them. DNA for the CDR3: TGTGCCAGCAGCCCGCCGGGAGGCAATCAGCCCCAGCATTTT. This sequence encodes CASSPPGGNQPQHF.

The rearrangement joins TRBV14 to TRBJ1-6; D remains unclear. V was shortened by 4 bases and J by 2 bases, with 12 bases between the two germline ends. CDR1 and CDR2 (germline): SGHDN, FVKESK. There are 16 residues in the CDR3. The CDR3 nucleotides are TGTGCCAGCAGCCGATCACAGTTCCCCTATAATTCACCCCTCCACTTT. Translated: CASSRSQFPYNSPLHF. Drawing the rest from reference TRBV14 and TRBJ1-6, the complete variable domain is EAGVTQFPSHSVIEKGQTVTLRCDPISGHDNLYWYRRVMGKEIKFLLHFVKESKQDESGMPNNRFLAERTGGTYSTLKVQPAELEDSGVYFCASSRSQFPYNSPLHFGNGTRLTVT.

V and J are TRBV9 and TRBJ2-4, with D possibly being TRBD1 (6 bases). Trimming removed 0 bases from V and 9 bases from J, with 13 bases in between. The germline V gene has CDR1 SGDLS and CDR2 YYNGEE. The CDR3 runs 14 residues. CDR3 amino acids: CASSVGAGETIQYF. The CDR3 DNA follows: TGTGCCAGCAGCGTAGGGGCAGGGGAGACCATTCAGTACTTC.

The chain combines TRBV3-1 (or the pseudogene TRBV3-2) with TRBJ1-2; the match to TRBD1 covers 10 bases. V shed 4 bases and J 7 bases; nucleotides not matched to a gene: 9. CDR1 is LGHDT, CDR2 YNNKEL, per germline (reference sequence). This CDR3 comprises 15 residues. The CDR3 spells CASSLLTGGKLGYTF. The CDR3 DNA sequence: TGTGCCAGCAGCCTTCTGACAGGGGGCAAACTTGGCTACACCTTC.

This chain connects TRBV13 to TRBJ2-3; 13 bases line up with TRBD2. CDR1 is PRHDT and CDR2 is FYEKMQ in the germline V gene (reference sequence). V shed 5 bases, J shed 3 bases, and the junction held 2 bases outside the gene matches. This CDR3 has 15 residues. CDR3: CASSVGLAGTDTQYF. CDR3 nucleotides: TGTGCCAGCAGCGTGGGACTAGCGGGGACAGATACGCAGTATTTT.

The chain is built from TRBV7-2 and TRBJ2-1, with 13 bases that match TRBD2. Germline CDR1 and CDR2: SGHTA and FQGNSA. This CDR3 is 18 amino acids long. With 7 bases clipped from V and 6 bases from J, the junction kept 15 bases outside the gene matches. The CDR3 is CASTYFGGGLAGTNEQFF. DNA for the CDR3: TGTGCCAGCACCTACTTTGGGGGGGGACTAGCGGGGACCAATGAGCAGTTCTTC.

The J gene is TRBJ2-7, the V gene TRBV5-5; a possible D gene is TRBD2 (5 bases). V gave up 0 bases and J gave up 5 bases, with 6 bases separating them. Germline lookup yields CDR1 SGHKS and CDR2 YYEKEE (reference sequence). This CDR3 spans 12 amino acids. CDR3: CASSLAGNEQYF. The CDR3 DNA sequence: TGTGCCAGCAGCTTGGCCGGGAACGAGCAGTACTTC.

As to this clone: The junction differs from germline at one of its ends, possibly a read error. The chain uses TRBV5-1 and TRBJ2-6, with a weak D call TRBD2 (6 bases). From germline, CDR1 is SGHRS and CDR2 YFSETQ. This CDR3 contains 18 residues. The CDR3 sequence: CARSGLGGGLSGANVLTF. The DNA for the CDR3 is TGCGCCCGCAGCGGGTTGGGGGGAGGTCTCTCTGGGGCCAACGTCCTGACTTTC.